This record looks at one T cell receptor (beta chain) sequence and its context. Its target antigen remains unknown. No base quality information exists; no much larger clone differs at one position. The entry originates in a study of blood T cells in healthy people across ages (dated by TCRdb to between 2015 and 2017). Regarding the complete study: In model experiments, template switching captured about one uniquely barcoded TCR beta cDNA molecule for every two T cells. To track age-related changes in TCR beta repertoire diversity, the study relied on deep sequencing normalized with unique cDNA molecular identifiers. The donors were split into four age groups: young (average around 16 years), middle-aged (around 40), aged (about 56) and long-lived (over 80). To avoid experimental bias, donors of different ages were distributed randomly across sequencing lanes. For two donors (one aged 18 to 29 and one aged 80 or older), the study analyzed two additional independent replicas of 1 million unique cDNA reads from the same blood draw.

The library was produced with 5' RACE. Sequencing instrument: Illumina HiSeq 2500. A second about 7 to 12 cycle PCR used a sample-barcoded 5' primer and a J-beta primer mix. A unique molecular identifier was introduced onto each TCR beta cDNA molecule by a template-switch 5' adaptor carrying 12 random nucleotides. Each sample yielded at least 2.5 million CDR3-containing paired-end reads. All of the RNA was converted into first-strand cDNA using the Mint cDNA synthesis kit, with a TRBC-specific oligonucleotide serving as the primer. All cDNA was treated with uracil-DNA glycosylase and then went through a first 18-cycle PCR with the universal primers M1SS and BC2_uni_R. Per the authors' processing: For normalization, 1 million high-quality reads, each with a distinct molecular identifier, were randomly selected from each sample. Instead of being binned into consensus sequences, reads with shared molecular identifiers were discarded. MiTCR, set to a Q25 quality threshold and the strictest error-elimination algorithm, was used for CDR3 identification, clonotype clustering and error correction. A nonparametric unseen species model with Euler transformation was used to estimate a lower bound on total TCR beta diversity. Clones were called with MiXCR by TCRdb after fastp trimmed the public reads at Q25, and only in-frame beta chains were retained. Identical CDR3 proteins give one entry, which carries the most common genes and DNA. The V and J calls were not made by the authors but by TCRdb's processing. The sample table contains roughly 800,000 distinct CDR3 sequences; only one count was recorded for roughly 60% of them. About 20% of the sample goes to the ten largest clones.

The 39 donors, aged roughly 6 to 90 years, were systemically healthy Caucasian individuals from Russia. Each donor gave around 9.9 milliliters of peripheral blood, collected into EDTA-treated Vacutainer tubes. Ficoll-Paque density-gradient centrifugation was used to isolate PBMCs, with at least 6 million obtained per sample. Total RNA, at least 6 micrograms per sample, was extracted from PBMCs with Trizol reagent. For every donor, flow cytometry on a PBMC aliquot measured the percentage of naive CD45RAhigh/CD27high T cells. The germline V gene supplies CDR1 SGHTA and CDR2 FQGNSA. At the junction V is shortened by 3 bases and J by 5 bases; bases outside the gene matches: 7. From the cysteine through the phenylalanine, the CDR3 covers 14 amino acids. Of all the DNA, just the CDR3 is kept, 42 bases in frame from base 1. Study-level results and caveats: Because profiling used bulk unsorted PBMCs, naive and antigen-experienced compartments could not be compared conclusively. The percentage of naive T cells measured by flow cytometry correlated strongly with observed TCR beta diversity. Estimates of total diversity based on one million sequenced T cells were considered lower bounds and underestimates. The CMV infection status of donors was not known, potentially confounding age-related changes in expanded clonotypes. Observed TCR beta diversity per million T cells fell roughly linearly with age, and a significant reduction was already apparent by age approximately 40. Compared with the aged group, the long-lived group had more naive CD4+ T cells, fewer expanded clones and increased TCR diversity, a pattern suggesting age selection.

This sequence was found in a man between 25 and 39 years old in good health. The V and J genes are TRBV7-2 and TRBJ2-7; TRBD1 agrees with 7 junctional bases. The specimen was blood. The CDR3 sequence is CASSFGDSFHEQYF. The nucleotides are TGTGCCAGCAGCTTTGGGGACAGTTTCCACGAGCAGTACTTC.